Included here is one T cell receptor (beta chain) sequence, with context. The sample is drawn from a study of early T cells in non-severe SARS-CoV-2 infection. Study-level information: Chains were unpaired, as sequencing was done on bulk RNA from unsorted whole blood.

V lost 0 bases to trimming and J lost 0 bases, with 10 bases between them. The CDR3 is 16 residues long. CDR1 and CDR2 from the germline V gene are LNHNV and YYDKDF (reference sequence). One entry per CDR3 protein results from TCRdb running MiXCR on the 5' RACE reads. Here the sample spans roughly 50,000 distinct CDR3 sequences, over 7.5% being singletons. The chain uses TRBV15 and TRBJ2-3; D is undetermined. Input material: whole blood. The source is an adult who was a healthcare worker with PCR-confirmed SARS-CoV-2 infection or an uninfected control (not recorded which). The CDR3 DNA sequence: TGTGCCACCAGCAGAGATATAGGGATTAGCACAGATACGCAGTATTTT. It codes for CATSRDIGISTDTQYF.